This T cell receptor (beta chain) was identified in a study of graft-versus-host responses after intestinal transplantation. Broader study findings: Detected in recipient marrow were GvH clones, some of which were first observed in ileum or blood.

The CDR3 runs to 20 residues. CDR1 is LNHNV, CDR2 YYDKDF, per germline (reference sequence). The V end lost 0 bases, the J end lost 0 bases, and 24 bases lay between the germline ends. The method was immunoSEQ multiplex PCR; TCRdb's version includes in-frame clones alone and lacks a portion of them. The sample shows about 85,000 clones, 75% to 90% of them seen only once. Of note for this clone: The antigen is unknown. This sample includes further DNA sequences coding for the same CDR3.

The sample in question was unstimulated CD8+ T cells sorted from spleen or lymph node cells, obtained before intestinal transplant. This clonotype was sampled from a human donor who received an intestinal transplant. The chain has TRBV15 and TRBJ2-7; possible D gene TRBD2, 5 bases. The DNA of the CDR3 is TGTGCCACCAGCAGAGAGGACCTATCGGCGGGCAGCTCCCTCTCCTACGAGCAGTACTTC. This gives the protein CATSREDLSAGSSLSYEQYF. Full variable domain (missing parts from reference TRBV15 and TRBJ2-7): DAMVIQNPRYQVTQFGKPVTLSCSQTLNHNVMYWYQQKSSQAPKLLFHYYDKDFNNEADTPDNFQSRRPNTSFCFLDIRSPGLGDTAMYLCATSREDLSAGSSLSYEQYFGPGTRLTVT.